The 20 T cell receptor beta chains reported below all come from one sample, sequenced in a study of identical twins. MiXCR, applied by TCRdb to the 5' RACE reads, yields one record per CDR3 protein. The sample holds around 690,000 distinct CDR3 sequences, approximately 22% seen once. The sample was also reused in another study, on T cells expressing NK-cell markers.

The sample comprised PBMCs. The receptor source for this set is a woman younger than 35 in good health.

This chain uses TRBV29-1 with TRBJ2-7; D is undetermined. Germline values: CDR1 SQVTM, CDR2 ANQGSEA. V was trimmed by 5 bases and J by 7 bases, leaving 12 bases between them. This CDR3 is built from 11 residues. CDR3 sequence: CSVLWNREQYF. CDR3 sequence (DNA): TGCAGCGTTCTCTGGAATAGGGAGCAGTACTTC.

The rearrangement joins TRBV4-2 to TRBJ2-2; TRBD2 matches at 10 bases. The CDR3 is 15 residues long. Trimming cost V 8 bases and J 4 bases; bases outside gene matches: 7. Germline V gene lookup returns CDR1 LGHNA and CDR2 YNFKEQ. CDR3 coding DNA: TGTGCCAGCCGCTCCGGGACTAGCGTCACCGGGGAGCTGTTTTTT. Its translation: CASRSGTSVTGELFF.

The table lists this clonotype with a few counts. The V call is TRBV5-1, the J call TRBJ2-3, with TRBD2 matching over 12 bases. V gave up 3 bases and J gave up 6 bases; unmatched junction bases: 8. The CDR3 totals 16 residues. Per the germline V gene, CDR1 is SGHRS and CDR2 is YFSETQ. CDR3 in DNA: TGCGCCAGCAGCTACCCCCTAGCGGGGGGGCTGGATACGCAGTATTTT. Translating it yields CASSYPLAGGLDTQYF.

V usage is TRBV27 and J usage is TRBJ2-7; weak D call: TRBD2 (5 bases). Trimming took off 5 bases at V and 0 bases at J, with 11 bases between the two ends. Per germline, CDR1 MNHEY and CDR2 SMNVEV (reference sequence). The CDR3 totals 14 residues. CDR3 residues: CASSMSGSSYEQYF. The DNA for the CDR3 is TGTGCCAGCAGTATGTCGGGGAGCTCCTACGAGCAGTACTTC.

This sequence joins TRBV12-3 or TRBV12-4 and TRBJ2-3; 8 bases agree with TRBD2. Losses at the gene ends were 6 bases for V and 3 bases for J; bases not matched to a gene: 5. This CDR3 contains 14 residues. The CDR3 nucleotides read TGTGCCAGCAGCGAGGGACTAGTAACAGATACGCAGTATTTT. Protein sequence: CASSEGLVTDTQYF.

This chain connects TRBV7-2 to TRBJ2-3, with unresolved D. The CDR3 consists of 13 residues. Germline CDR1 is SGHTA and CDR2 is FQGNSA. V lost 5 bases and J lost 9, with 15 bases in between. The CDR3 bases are TGTGCCAGCAGCGAGGACCCGGGTTGGACGCAGTATTTT. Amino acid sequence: CASSEDPGWTQYF.

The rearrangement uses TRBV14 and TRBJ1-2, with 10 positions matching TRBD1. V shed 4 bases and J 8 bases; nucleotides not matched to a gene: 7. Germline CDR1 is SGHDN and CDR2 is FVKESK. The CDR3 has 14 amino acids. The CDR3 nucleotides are TGTGCCAGCAGCCGGGACAGGGGATCCGAGGGCTACACCTTC. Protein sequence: CASSRDRGSEGYTF.

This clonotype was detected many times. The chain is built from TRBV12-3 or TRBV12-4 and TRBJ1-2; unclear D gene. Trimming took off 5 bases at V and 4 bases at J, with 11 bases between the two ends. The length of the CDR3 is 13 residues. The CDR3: CASSPGGSYGYTF. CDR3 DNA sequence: TGTGCCAGCAGTCCGGGAGGGAGCTATGGCTACACCTTC.

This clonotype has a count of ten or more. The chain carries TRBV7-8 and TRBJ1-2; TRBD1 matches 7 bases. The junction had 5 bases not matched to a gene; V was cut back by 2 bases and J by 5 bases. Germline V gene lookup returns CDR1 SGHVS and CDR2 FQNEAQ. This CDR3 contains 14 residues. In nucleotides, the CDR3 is TGTGCCAGCAGCTTATCCGACAGGGTATATGGCTACACCTTC. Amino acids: CASSLSDRVYGYTF.

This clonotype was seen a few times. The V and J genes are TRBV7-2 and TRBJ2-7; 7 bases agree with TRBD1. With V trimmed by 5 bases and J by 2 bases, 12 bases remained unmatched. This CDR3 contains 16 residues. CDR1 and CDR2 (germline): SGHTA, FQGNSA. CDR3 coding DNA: TGTGCCAGCAGCCTCACCGGGACAGCAATTACCTACGAGCAGTACTTC. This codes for CASSLTGTAITYEQYF. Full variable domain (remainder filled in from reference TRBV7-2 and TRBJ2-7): GAGVSQSPSNKVTEKGKDVELRCDPISGHTALYWYRQSLGQGLEFLIYFQGNSAPDKSGLPSDRFSAERTGGSVSTLTIQRTQQEDSAVYLCASSLTGTAITYEQYFGPGTRLTVT.

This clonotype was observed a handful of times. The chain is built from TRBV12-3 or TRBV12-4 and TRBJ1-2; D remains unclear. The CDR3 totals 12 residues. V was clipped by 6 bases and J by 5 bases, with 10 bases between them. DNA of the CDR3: TGTGCCAGCAGGGTCTCTGGGTATGGCTACACCTTC. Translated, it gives CASRVSGYGYTF.

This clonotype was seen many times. CDR3 sequence (DNA): TGCGCCAGCAGCTTGGCCGCAGGGGCCAATGAGCAGTTCTTC. Translated: CASSLAAGANEQFF. The gene calls are TRBV5-1 and TRBJ2-1, with D tentatively TRBD1 (6 bases). The ends were cut back, 0 bases at V and 6 bases at J, with 10 bases in the middle. Germline CDR1 is SGHRS and CDR2 is YFSETQ. The CDR3 contains 14 residues. The entire variable domain, with the rest obtained from reference TRBV5-1 and TRBJ2-1, is as follows: KAGVTQTPRYLIKTRGQQVTLSCSPISGHRSVSWYQQTPGQGLQFLFEYFSETQRNKGNFPGRFSGRQFSNSRSEMNVSTLELGDSALYLCASSLAAGANEQFFGPGTRLTVL.

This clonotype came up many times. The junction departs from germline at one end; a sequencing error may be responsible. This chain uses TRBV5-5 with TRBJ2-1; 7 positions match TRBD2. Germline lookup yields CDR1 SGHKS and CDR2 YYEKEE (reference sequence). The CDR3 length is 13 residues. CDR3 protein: CASSLVRGNEQFF. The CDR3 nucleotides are TGTGCCAGCAGTTTGGTGCGGGGGAATGAGCAGTTCTTC.

CDR3 protein: CASSLNSPITYYGYTF. CDR3 sequence (DNA): TGCGCCAGCAGCTTGAACAGCCCTATCACCTACTATGGCTACACCTTC. The chain combines TRBV5-1 with TRBJ1-2; D gene unclear. The V and J ends lost 1 base and 3 bases respectively, with 16 bases between them. The CDR3 covers 16 residues. From germline, CDR1 is SGHRS and CDR2 YFSETQ.

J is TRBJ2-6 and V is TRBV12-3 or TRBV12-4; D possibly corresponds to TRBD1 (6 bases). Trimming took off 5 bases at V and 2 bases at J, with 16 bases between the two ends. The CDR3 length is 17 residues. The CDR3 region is CASSPLNYRAGANVLTF. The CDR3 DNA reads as TGTGCCAGCAGTCCGCTCAATTACAGGGCTGGGGCCAACGTCCTGACTTTC.

The chain's CDR3 is CSVDVQAGVNYGYTF. In DNA, the CDR3 is TGCAGCGTTGACGTTCAGGCAGGGGTAAACTATGGCTACACCTTC. The V call is TRBV29-1, the J call TRBJ1-2, with a weak D call TRBD1 (6 bases). Germline CDR1 is SQVTM and CDR2 is ANQGSEA. The CDR3 contains 15 residues. V lost 3 bases and J lost 2, with 16 bases in between. Drawing the rest from reference TRBV29-1 and TRBJ1-2, the complete variable domain is SAVISQKPSRDICQRGTSLTIQCQVDSQVTMMFWYRQQPGQSLTLIATANQGSEATYESGFVIDKFPISRPNLTFSTLTVSNMSPEDSSIYLCSVDVQAGVNYGYTFGSGTRLTVV.

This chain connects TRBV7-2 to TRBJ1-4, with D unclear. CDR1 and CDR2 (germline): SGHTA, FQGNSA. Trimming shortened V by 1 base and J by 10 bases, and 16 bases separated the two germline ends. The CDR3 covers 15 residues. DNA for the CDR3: TGTGCCAGCAGCTTAGAAGGGCCTCTACGCGGAAAACTGTTTTTT. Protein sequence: CASSLEGPLRGKLFF.

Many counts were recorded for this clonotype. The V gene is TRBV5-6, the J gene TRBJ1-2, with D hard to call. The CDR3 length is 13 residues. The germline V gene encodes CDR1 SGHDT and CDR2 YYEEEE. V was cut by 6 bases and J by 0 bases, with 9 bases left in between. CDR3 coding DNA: TGTGCCAGCAAAGGGATGGCTAACTATGGCTACACCTTC. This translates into CASKGMANYGYTF.

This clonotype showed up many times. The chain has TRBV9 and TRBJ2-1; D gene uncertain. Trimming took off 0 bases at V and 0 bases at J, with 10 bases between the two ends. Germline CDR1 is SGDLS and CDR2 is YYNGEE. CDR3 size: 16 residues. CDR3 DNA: TGTGCCAGCAGCGTAGGGTTTCGAAGCTCCTACAATGAGCAGTTCTTC. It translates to CASSVGFRSSYNEQFF.

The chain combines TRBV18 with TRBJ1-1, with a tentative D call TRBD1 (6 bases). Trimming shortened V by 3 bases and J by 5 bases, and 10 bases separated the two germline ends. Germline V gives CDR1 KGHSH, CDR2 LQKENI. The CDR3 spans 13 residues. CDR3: CASSPPQGTEAFF. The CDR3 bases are TGTGCCAGCTCACCGCCACAGGGAACTGAAGCTTTCTTT.